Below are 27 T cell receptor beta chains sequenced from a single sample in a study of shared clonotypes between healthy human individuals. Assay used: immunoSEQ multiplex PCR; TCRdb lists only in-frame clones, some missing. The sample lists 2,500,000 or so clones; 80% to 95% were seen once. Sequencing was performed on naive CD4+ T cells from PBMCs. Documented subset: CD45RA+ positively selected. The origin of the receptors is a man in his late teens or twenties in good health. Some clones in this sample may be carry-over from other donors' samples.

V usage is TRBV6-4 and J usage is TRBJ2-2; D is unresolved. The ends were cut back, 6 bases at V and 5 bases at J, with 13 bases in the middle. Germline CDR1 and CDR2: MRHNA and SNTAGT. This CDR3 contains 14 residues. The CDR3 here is CASSFTAWTGELFF. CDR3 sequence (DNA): TGTGCCAGCAGCTTCACAGCTTGGACCGGGGAGCTGTTTTTT.

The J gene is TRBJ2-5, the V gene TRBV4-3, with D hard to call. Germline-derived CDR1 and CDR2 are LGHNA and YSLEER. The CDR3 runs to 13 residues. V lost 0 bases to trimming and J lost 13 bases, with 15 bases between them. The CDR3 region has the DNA TGCGCCAGCAGCCAAGATTTCACGCTCCAGCGGTACTTC. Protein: CASSQDFTLQRYF.

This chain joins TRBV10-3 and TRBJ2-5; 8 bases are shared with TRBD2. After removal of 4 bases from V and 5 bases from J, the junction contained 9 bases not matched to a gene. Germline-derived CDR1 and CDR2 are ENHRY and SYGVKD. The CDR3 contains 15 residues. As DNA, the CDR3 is TGTGCCATCAGTGGGAACGGGAGGGGGACGGAGACCCAGTACTTC. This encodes CAISGNGRGTETQYF.

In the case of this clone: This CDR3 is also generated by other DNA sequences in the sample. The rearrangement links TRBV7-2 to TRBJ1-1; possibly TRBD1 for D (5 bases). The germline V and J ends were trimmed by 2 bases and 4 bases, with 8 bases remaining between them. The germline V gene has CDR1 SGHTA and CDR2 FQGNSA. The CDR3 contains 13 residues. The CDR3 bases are TGTGCCAGCAGCTTATTCGGGGGCACTGAAGCTTTCTTT. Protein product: CASSLFGGTEAFF.

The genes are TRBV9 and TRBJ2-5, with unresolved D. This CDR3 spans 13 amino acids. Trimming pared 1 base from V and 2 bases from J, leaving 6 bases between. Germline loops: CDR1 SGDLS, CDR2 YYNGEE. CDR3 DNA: TGTGCCAGCAGCGTACAACAGCAAGAGACCCAGTACTTC. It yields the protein CASSVQQQETQYF.

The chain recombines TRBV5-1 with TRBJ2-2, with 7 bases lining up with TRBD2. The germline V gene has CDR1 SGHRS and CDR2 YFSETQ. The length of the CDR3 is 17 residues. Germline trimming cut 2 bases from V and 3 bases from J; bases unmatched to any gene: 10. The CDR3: CASSLSVRETYTGELFF. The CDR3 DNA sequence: TGCGCCAGCAGCTTATCGGTGCGGGAGACTTACACCGGGGAGCTGTTTTTT. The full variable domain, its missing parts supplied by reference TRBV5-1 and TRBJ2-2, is KAGVTQTPRYLIKTRGQQVTLSCSPISGHRSVSWYQQTPGQGLQFLFEYFSETQRNKGNFPGRFSGRQFSNSRSEMNVSTLELGDSALYLCASSLSVRETYTGELFFGEGSRLTVL.

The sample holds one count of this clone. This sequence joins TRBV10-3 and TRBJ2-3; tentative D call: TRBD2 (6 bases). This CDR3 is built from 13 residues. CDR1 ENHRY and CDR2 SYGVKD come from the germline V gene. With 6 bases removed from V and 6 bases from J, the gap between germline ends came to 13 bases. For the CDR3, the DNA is TGTGCCATCAGCGAACCGGAGGGGGATACGCAGTATTTT. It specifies CAISEPEGDTQYF.

CDR3 loop: CASSPPNRIAGNTIYF. CDR3 DNA sequence: TGTGCCAGCTCACCACCCAACAGAATAGCTGGAAACACCATATATTTT. The chain couples TRBV18 to TRBJ1-3; D uncertain. The CDR3 loop spans 16 amino acids. The ends were cut back, 0 bases at V and 2 bases at J, with 11 bases in the middle. Per the germline V gene, CDR1 is KGHSH and CDR2 is LQKENI.

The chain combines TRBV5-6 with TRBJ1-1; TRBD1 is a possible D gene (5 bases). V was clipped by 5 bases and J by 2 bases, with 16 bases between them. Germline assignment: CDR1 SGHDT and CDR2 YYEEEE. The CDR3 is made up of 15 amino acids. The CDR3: CASRPFDRQNTEAFF. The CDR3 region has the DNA TGTGCCAGCAGACCCTTCGACAGACAAAACACTGAAGCTTTCTTT.

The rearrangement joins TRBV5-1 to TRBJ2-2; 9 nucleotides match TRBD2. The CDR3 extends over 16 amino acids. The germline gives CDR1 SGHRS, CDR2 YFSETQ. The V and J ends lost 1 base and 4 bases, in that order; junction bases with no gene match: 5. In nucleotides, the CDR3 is TGCGCCAGCAGCTTGATAGCGGGAGTCGGCACCGGGGAGCTGTTTTTT. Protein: CASSLIAGVGTGELFF.

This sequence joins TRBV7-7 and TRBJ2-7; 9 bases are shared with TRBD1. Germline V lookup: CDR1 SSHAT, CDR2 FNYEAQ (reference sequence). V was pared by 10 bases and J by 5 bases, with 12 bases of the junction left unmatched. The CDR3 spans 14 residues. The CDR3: CAIGPGDRVDEQYF. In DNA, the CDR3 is TGTGCCATCGGGCCCGGGGACAGGGTCGACGAGCAGTACTTC.

DNA of the CDR3: TGTGCCAGCAGCGGGCCCGGACAGGGGGCTATCGGCAATCAGCCCCAGCATTTT. It encodes CASSGPGQGAIGNQPQHF. The V gene is TRBV9, the J gene TRBJ1-5; 11 bases align to TRBD1. Germline-derived CDR1 and CDR2 are SGDLS and YYNGEE. The CDR3 is 18 amino acids. The J segment lost 2 bases and the V segment lost 3 bases, leaving 10 bases of the junction unmatched.

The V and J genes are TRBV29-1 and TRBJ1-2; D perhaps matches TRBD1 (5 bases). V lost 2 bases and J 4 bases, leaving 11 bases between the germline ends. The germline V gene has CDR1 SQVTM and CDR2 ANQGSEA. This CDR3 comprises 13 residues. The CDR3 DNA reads TGCAGCGTTGAACCCCAGGGCGTCTATGGCTACACCTTC. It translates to CSVEPQGVYGYTF.

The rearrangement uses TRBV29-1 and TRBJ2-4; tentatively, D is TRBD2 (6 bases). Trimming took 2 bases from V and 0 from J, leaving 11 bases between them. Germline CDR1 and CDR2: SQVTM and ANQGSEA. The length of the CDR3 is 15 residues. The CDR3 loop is CSVEWGTRAKNIQYF. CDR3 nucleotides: TGCAGCGTTGAATGGGGGACTCGAGCCAAAAACATTCAGTACTTC. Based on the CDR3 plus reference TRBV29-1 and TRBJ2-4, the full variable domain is SAVISQKPSRDICQRGTSLTIQCQVDSQVTMMFWYRQQPGQSLTLIATANQGSEATYESGFVIDKFPISRPNLTFSTLTVSNMSPEDSSIYLCSVEWGTRAKNIQYFGAGTRLSVL.

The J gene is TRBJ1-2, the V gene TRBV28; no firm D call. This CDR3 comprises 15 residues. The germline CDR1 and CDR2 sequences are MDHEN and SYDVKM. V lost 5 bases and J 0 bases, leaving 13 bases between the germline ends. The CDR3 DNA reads TGTGCCAGCAGTACCTCCACGGTAGCTAACTATGGCTACACCTTC. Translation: CASSTSTVANYGYTF.

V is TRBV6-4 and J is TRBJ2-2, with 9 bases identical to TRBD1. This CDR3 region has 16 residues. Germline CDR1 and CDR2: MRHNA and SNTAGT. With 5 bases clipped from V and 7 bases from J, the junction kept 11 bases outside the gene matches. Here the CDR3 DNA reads TGTGCCAGCAGTCCGGGACAGGGTCGGTCGGTCGGGGAGCTGTTTTTT. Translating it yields CASSPGQGRSVGELFF.

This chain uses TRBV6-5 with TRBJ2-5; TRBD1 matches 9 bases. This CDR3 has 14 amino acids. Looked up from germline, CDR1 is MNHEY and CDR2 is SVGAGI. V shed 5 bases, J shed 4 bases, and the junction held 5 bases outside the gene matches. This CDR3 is CASSGYRGRETQYF. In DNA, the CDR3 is TGTGCCAGCAGTGGATACAGGGGGCGAGAGACCCAGTACTTC.

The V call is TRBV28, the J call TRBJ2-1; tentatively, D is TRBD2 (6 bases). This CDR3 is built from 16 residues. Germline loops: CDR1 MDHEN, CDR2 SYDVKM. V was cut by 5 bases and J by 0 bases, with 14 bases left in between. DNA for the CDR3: TGTGCCAGCAGTGCATTAGCGGTTCGCTCCTACAATGAGCAGTTCTTC. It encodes CASSALAVRSYNEQFF.

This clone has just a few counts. The CDR3 spells CASSLAGQGAYEQYF. The CDR3 nucleotides read TGTGCCAGCAGCTTAGCGGGACAGGGGGCCTACGAGCAGTACTTC. The chain has TRBV7-6 and TRBJ2-7, with 11 bases lining up with TRBD1. In germline, CDR1 is SGHVS, CDR2 FNYEAQ. The V segment lost 0 bases and the J segment 2 bases; nucleotides outside the gene matches: 0. This CDR3 is built from 15 residues.

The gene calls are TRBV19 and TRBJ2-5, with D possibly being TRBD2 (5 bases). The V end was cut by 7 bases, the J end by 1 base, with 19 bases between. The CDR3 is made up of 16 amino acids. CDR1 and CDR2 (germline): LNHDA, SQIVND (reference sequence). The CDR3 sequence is CASKPGWSVPQETQYF. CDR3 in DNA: TGTGCCAGTAAGCCGGGGTGGTCGGTCCCCCAAGAGACCCAGTACTTC.

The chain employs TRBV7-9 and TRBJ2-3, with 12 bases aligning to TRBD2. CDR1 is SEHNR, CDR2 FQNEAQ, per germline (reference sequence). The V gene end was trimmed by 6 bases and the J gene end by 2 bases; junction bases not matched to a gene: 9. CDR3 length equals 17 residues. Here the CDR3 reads CASRHRTSGAYTDTQYF. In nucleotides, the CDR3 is TGTGCCAGCAGACACCGGACTAGCGGGGCTTACACAGATACGCAGTATTTT.

CDR3 protein: CASSLSPDRGRQPQHF. CDR3 DNA: TGTGCCAGCAGTTTATCCCCAGACAGGGGTAGACAGCCCCAGCATTTT. The chain couples TRBV28 to TRBJ1-5, with 8 positions matching TRBD1. V trimming: 1 base; J trimming: 7 bases; junction bases outside the gene matches: 9. Germline CDR1 and CDR2: MDHEN and SYDVKM. This CDR3 is 16 amino acids long.

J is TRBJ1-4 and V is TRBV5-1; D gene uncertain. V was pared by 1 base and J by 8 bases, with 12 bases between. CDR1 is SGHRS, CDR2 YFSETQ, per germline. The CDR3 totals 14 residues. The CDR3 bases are TGCGCCAGCAGCTTGAAGGAGAATCGAGAAAAACTGTTTTTT. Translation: CASSLKENREKLFF.

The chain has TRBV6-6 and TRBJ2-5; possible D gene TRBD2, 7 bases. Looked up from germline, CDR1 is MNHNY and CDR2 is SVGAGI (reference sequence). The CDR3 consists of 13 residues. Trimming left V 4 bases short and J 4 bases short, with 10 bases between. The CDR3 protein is CASSSRGRETQYF. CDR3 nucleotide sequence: TGTGCCAGCAGTTCGCGGGGGCGAGAGACCCAGTACTTC.

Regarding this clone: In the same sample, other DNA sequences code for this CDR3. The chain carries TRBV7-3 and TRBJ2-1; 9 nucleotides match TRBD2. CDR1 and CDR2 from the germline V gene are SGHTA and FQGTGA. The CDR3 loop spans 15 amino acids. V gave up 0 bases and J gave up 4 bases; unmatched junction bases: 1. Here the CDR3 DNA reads TGTGCCAGCAGCTTAACAGCGGGGGGATACAATGAGCAGTTCTTC. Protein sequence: CASSLTAGGYNEQFF.

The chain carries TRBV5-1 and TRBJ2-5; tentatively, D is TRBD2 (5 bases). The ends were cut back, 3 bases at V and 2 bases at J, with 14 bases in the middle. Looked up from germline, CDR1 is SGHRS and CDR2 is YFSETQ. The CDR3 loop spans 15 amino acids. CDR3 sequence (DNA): TGCGCCAGCAGCTCCCCCGAGGGCTCACAAGAGACCCAGTACTTC. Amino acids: CASSSPEGSQETQYF.

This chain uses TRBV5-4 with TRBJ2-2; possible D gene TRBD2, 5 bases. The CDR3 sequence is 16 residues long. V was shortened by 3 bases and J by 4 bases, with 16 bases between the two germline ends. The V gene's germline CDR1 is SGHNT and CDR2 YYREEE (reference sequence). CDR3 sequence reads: CASSSWRAATTGELFF. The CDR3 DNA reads TGTGCCAGCAGCTCCTGGCGGGCTGCGACCACCGGGGAGCTGTTTTTT.